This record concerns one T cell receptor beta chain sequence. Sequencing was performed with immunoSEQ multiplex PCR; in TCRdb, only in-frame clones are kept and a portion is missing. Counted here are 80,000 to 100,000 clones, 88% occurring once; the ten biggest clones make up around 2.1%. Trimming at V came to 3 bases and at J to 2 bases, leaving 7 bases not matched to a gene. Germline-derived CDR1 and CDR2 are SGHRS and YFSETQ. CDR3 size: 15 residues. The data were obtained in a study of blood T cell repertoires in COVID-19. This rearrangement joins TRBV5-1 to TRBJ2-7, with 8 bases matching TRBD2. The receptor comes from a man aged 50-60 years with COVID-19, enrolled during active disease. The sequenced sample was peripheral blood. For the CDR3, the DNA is TGCGCCAGCAGCTCGGGAGGGAACTTGGCCTACGAGCAGTACTTC. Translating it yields CASSSGGNLAYEQYF. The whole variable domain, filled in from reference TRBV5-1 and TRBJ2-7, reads KAGVTQTPRYLIKTRGQQVTLSCSPISGHRSVSWYQQTPGQGLQFLFEYFSETQRNKGNFPGRFSGRQFSNSRSEMNVSTLELGDSALYLCASSSGGNLAYEQYFGPGTRLTVT.